These T cell receptor beta chains were read from a single sample in a study of blood T cells in healthy people across ages. TCRdb fed the 5' RACE reads into MiXCR, producing one record per CDR3 protein. Here the sample spans 850,000 to 1,300,000 distinct CDR3 sequences, 45% being singletons. Input material: blood. The receptors were gathered from a woman aged 60 to 75 in good health. Each CDR3 is given with its conserved first and last residue. D genes are given only for firm matches. Clone size is not always given. Where it is, it says once, few, many or a class for expanded clones.

V gene	D gene	J gene	clone size	CDR3 protein	CDR3 DNA
TRBV10-3	TRBD2	TRBJ2-1	NA	CAIKGTSGISYNEQFF	TGTGCCATCAAAGGGACTAGCGGGATATCCTACAATGAGCAGTTCTTC
TRBV9	TRBD2	TRBJ2-5	NA	CASSVDLAGGVYETQYF	TGTGCCAGCAGCGTAGACCTAGCGGGAGGAGTATATGAGACCCAGTACTTC
TRBV13	NA	TRBJ2-1	few	CASSTSGRHNEQFF	TGTGCCAGCAGCACCAGCGGGCGGCACAATGAGCAGTTCTTC
TRBV27	NA	TRBJ2-3	NA	CSAGGYTDTQYF	TGTAGCGCCGGGGGTTACACAGATACGCAGTATTTT
TRBV29-1	TRBD1	TRBJ1-5	NA	CSVTQPGTGGNQPQHF	TGCAGCGTTACCCAACCCGGGACAGGGGGAAATCAGCCCCAGCATTTT
TRBV25-1	NA	TRBJ2-5	once	CASSESVSQYF	TGTGCCAGCAGTGAATCCGTGTCCCAGTACTTC
TRBV2	NA	TRBJ2-7	NA	CASSGVFYGQYF	TGTGCCAGCAGTGGGGTCTTTTACGGGCAGTACTTC
TRBV4-1	NA	TRBJ2-1	NA	CASSQDGGWPYNEQFF	TGCGCCAGCAGCCAAGATGGAGGCTGGCCCTACAATGAGCAGTTCTTC
TRBV7-9	TRBD2	TRBJ2-5	NA	CASRTTGGETQYF	TGTGCCAGCAGAACGACGGGAGGGGAGACCCAGTACTTC
TRBV3-1	TRBD2	TRBJ2-1	many	CASSHTSGEQFF	TGTGCCAGCAGCCACACTAGCGGTGAGCAGTTCTTC
TRBV6-2/TRBV6-3	NA	TRBJ2-7	NA	CASSYLNPNEQYF	TGTGCCAGCAGTTATCTTAATCCCAACGAGCAGTACTTC
TRBV21-1	NA	TRBJ2-1	NA	CASSKESTGASAPPVYNEQFF	TGTGCCAGCAGCAAAGAGTCGACAGGGGCCTCAGCCCCCCCAGTCTACAATGAGCAGTTCTTC
TRBV27	NA	TRBJ2-7	NA	CASSPRPNGYEQYF	TGTGCCAGCAGTCCCCGGCCCAACGGCTACGAGCAGTACTTC
TRBV7-8	NA	TRBJ2-7	once	CASSFDDHAGEQYF	TGTGCCAGCAGCTTCGACGACCACGCAGGCGAGCAGTACTTC
TRBV20-1	TRBD1	TRBJ1-2	NA	CSAAGTANYGYTF	TGCAGTGCTGCCGGGACAGCGAACTATGGCTACACCTTC
TRBV29-1	NA	TRBJ2-5	many	CSVGFGQGLQETQYF	TGCAGCGTTGGATTCGGGCAAGGACTACAAGAGACCCAGTACTTC
TRBV5-1	TRBD1	TRBJ2-7	NA	CASSQRTGQGRVEQYF	TGCGCCAGCAGCCAAAGGACGGGACAGGGTCGTGTCGAGCAGTACTTC
TRBV29-1	NA	TRBJ1-5	few	CSAGEYSNQPQHF	TGCAGCGCAGGGGAATATAGCAATCAGCCCCAGCATTTT
TRBV30	NA	TRBJ1-1	many	CAWSDRELEAFF	TGTGCCTGGAGTGACAGGGAGCTTGAAGCTTTCTTT
TRBV3-1	NA	TRBJ2-7	few	CASSQDFFEQYF	TGTGCCAGCAGCCAAGATTTTTTCGAGCAGTACTTC
TRBV3-1	NA	TRBJ2-1	NA	CASSQNRINEQFF	TGTGCCAGCAGCCAAAATAGGATCAATGAGCAGTTCTTC
TRBV11-2	NA	TRBJ2-7	NA	CANSLQSSYEQYF	TGTGCCAACAGCTTACAGTCCTCCTACGAGCAGTACTTC
TRBV5-1	TRBD2	TRBJ2-5	many	CASSPYGTSRETQYF	TGCGCCAGCAGCCCTTACGGGACTAGCAGAGAGACCCAGTACTTC
TRBV6-5	TRBD1	TRBJ2-4	NA	CAPTGDRGVEQYF	TGTGCCCCCACGGGGGACAGGGGGGTAGAGCAGTACTTC
TRBV20-1	NA	TRBJ2-7	many	CSASDRSYEQYF	TGCAGTGCTAGTGACAGATCCTACGAGCAGTACTTC
TRBV29-1	NA	TRBJ1-4	NA	CSVRRNEKLFF	TGCAGCGTTAGGAGGAATGAAAAACTGTTTTTT
TRBV4-1	NA	TRBJ2-7	few	CASSQRVTGYEQYF	TGCGCCAGCAGCCAAAGAGTAACGGGGTACGAGCAGTACTTC
TRBV29-1	NA	TRBJ2-4	few	CSVGRLGAKNIQYF	TGCAGCGTTGGGAGATTAGGAGCCAAAAACATTCAGTACTTC
TRBV4-2	NA	TRBJ1-6	many	CASSQDRASPLHF	TGTGCCAGCAGCCAAGACAGGGCCTCACCCCTCCACTTT
TRBV2	TRBD1	TRBJ1-2	NA	CASRGTGSGYTF	TGTGCCAGCAGGGGGACAGGGAGTGGCTACACCTTC
TRBV6-5	TRBD2	TRBJ2-7	NA	CASSQGSGSEQYF	TGTGCCAGCTCTCAGGGTAGCGGGAGCGAGCAGTACTTC
TRBV30	TRBD1	TRBJ1-1	NA	CAWRSWIRDRGTEAFF	TGTGCCTGGAGGAGTTGGATCCGGGACAGGGGCACTGAAGCTTTCTTT
TRBV7-2	TRBD2	TRBJ2-7	few	CASSYPGLAGWEQYF	TGTGCCAGCAGTTATCCGGGACTAGCGGGATGGGAGCAGTACTTC
TRBV7-2	NA	TRBJ2-1	NA	CASSLGGRGYDEQFF	TGTGCCAGCAGCTTAGGGGGACGGGGGTACGATGAGCAGTTCTTC
TRBV11-2	TRBD2	TRBJ2-1	NA	CASSPNYGAGEGFF	TGTGCCAGCAGCCCAAATTATGGAGCGGGAGAGGGGTTCTTC
TRBV27	TRBD1	TRBJ1-5	NA	CASSTTGGNQPQHF	TGTGCCAGCAGTACAACAGGGGGTAATCAGCCCCAGCATTTT
TRBV29-1	TRBD2	TRBJ2-1	NA	CSVRGFSGRASYNEQFF	TGCAGCGTTCGTGGTTTTAGCGGGAGAGCTTCCTACAATGAGCAGTTCTTC
TRBV7-3	NA	TRBJ2-7	few	CASSLTGAESEQYF	TGTGCCAGCAGCTTAACCGGGGCGGAGAGCGAGCAGTACTTC
TRBV6-5	NA	TRBJ2-2	NA	CASRKTRGTGELFF	TGTGCCAGCAGAAAGACACGTGGGACCGGGGAGCTGTTTTTT